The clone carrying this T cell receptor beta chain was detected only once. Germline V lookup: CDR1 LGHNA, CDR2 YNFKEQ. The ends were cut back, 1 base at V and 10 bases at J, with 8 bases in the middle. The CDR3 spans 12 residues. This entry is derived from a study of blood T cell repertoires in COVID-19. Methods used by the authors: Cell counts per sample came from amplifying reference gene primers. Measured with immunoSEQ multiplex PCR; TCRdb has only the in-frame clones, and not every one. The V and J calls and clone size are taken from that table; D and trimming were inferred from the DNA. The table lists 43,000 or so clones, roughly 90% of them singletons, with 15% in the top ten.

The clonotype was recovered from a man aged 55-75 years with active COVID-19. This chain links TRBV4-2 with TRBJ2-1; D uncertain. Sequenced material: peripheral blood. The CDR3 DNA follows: TGTGCCAGCAGCCAAGGTCGGTACGAGCAGTTCTTC. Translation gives CASSQGRYEQFF.